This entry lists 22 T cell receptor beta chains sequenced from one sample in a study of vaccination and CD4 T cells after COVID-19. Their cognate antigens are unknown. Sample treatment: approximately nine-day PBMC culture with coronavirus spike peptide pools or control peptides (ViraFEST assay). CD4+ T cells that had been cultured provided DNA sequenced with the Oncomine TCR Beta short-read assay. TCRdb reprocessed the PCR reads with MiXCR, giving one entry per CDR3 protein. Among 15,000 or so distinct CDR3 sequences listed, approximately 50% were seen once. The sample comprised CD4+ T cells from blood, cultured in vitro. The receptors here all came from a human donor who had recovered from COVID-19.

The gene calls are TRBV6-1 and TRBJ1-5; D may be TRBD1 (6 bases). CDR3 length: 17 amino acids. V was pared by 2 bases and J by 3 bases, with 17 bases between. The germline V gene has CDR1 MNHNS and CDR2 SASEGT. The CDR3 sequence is CASSESMGGRPNQPQHF. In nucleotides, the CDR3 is TGTGCCAGCAGTGAAAGTATGGGGGGCCGCCCCAATCAGCCCCAGCATTTT.

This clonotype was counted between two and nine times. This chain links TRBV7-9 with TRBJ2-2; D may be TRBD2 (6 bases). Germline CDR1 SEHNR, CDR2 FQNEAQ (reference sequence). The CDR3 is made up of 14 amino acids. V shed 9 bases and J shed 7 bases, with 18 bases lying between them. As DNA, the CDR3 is TGTGCCAGGCCCCATAGCGGTGATAGCGGGGAGCTGTTTTTT. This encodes CARPHSGDSGELFF. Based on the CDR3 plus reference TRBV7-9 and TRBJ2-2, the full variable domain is DTGVSQNPRHKITKRGQNVTFRCDPISEHNRLYWYRQTLGQGPEFLTYFQNEAQLEKSRLLSDRFSAERPKGSFSTLEIQRTEQGDSAMYLCARPHSGDSGELFFGEGSRLTVL.

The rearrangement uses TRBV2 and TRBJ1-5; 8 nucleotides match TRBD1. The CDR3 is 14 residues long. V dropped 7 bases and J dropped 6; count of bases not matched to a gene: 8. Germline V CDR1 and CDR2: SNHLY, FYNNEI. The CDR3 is CASNMGDRSQPQHF. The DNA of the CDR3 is TGTGCCAGCAATATGGGGGACAGGAGTCAGCCCCAGCATTTT.

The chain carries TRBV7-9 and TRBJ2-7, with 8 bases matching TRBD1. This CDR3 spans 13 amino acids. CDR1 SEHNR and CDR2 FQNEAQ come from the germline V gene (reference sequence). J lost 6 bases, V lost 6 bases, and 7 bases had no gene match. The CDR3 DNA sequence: TGTGCCAGCAGACGGGGACAGGAAGCCGAGCAGTACTTC. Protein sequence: CASRRGQEAEQYF.

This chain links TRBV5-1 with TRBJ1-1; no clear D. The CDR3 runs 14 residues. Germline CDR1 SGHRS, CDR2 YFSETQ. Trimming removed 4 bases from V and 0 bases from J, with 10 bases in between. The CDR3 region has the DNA TGCGCCAGCAGCATAGATAAAATGAACACTGAAGCTTTCTTT. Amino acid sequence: CASSIDKMNTEAFF. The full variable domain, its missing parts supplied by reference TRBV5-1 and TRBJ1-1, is KAGVTQTPRYLIKTRGQQVTLSCSPISGHRSVSWYQQTPGQGLQFLFEYFSETQRNKGNFPGRFSGRQFSNSRSEMNVSTLELGDSALYLCASSIDKMNTEAFFGQGTRLTVV.

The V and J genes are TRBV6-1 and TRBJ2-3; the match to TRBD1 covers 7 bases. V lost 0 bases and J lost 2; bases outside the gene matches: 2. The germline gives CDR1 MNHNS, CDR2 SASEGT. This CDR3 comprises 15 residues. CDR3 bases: TGTGCCAGCAGTGAAGCGACAGGGAACACAGATACGCAGTATTTT. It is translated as CASSEATGNTDTQYF.

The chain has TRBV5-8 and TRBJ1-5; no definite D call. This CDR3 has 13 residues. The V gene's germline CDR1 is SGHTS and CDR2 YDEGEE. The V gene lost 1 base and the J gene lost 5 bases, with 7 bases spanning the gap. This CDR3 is CASSLFLHQPQHF. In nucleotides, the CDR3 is TGTGCCAGCAGCTTGTTCCTTCATCAGCCCCAGCATTTT.

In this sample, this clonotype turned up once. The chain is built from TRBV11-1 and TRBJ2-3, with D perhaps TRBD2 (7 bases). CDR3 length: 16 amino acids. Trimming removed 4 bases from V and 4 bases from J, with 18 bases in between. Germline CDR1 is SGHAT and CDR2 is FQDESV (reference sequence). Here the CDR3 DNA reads TGTGCCAGCAGCTCCCAGTTGGGAGGGGGTGCAGATACGCAGTATTTT. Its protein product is CASSSQLGGGADTQYF. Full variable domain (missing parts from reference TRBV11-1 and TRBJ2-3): EAEVAQSPRYKITEKSQAVAFWCDPISGHATLYWYRQILGQGPELLVQFQDESVVDDSQLPKDRFSAERLKGVDSTLKIQPAELGDSAMYLCASSSQLGGGADTQYFGPGTRLTVL.

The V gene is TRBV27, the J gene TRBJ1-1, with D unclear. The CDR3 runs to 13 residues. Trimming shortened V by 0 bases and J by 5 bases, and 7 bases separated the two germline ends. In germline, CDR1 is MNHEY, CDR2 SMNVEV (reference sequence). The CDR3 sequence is CASSLSRDTEAFF. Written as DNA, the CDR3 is TGTGCCAGCAGTTTATCTCGAGATACTGAAGCTTTCTTT.

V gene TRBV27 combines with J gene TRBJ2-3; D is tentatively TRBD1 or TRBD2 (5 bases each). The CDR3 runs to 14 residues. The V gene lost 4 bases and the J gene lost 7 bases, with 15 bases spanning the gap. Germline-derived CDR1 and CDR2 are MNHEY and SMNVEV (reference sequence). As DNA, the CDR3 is TGTGCCAGCAGTTGGGACGGGGCTCGGAATACGCAGTATTTT. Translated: CASSWDGARNTQYF.

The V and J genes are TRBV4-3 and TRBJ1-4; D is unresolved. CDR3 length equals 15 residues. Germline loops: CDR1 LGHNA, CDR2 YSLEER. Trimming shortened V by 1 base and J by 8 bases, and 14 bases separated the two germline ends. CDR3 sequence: CASSQAFRRVEKLFF. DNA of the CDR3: TGCGCCAGCAGCCAAGCCTTCCGGAGGGTAGAAAAACTGTTTTTT.

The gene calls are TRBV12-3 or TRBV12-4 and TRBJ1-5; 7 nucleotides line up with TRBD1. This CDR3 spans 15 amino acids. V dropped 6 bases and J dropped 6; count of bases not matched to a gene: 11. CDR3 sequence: CASRQGTEASQPQHF. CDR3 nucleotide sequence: TGTGCCAGCAGACAAGGGACAGAAGCTAGTCAGCCCCAGCATTTT.

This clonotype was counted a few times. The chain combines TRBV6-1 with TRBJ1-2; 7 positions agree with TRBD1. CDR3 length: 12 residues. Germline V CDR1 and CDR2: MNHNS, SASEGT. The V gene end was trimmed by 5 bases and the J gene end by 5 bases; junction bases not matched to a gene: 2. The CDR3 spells CASSNRGYGYTF. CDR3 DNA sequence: TGTGCCAGCAGTAACAGGGGATATGGCTACACCTTC.

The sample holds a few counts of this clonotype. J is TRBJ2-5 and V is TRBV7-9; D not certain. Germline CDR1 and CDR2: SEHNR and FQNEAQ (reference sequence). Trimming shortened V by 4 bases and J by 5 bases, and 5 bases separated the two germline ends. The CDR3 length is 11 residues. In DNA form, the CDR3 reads TGTGCCAGCAGCTCCTTTGAGACCCAGTACTTC. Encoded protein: CASSSFETQYF. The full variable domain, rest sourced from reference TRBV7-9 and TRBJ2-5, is DTGVSQNPRHKITKRGQNVTFRCDPISEHNRLYWYRQTLGQGPEFLTYFQNEAQLEKSRLLSDRFSAERPKGSFSTLEIQRTEQGDSAMYLCASSSFETQYFGPGTRLLVL.

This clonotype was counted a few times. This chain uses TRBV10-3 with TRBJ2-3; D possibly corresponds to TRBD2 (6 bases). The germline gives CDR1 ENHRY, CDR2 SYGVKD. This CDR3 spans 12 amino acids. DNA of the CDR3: TGTGTCACGGCTGGGGAGGCAGATACGCAGTATTTT. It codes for CVTAGEADTQYF.

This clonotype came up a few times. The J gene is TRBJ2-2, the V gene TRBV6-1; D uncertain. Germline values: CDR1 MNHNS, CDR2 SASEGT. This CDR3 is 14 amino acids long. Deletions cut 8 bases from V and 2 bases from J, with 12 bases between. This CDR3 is CASRLAPNTGELFF. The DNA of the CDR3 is TGTGCCAGCCGGCTGGCACCTAACACCGGGGAGCTGTTTTTT.

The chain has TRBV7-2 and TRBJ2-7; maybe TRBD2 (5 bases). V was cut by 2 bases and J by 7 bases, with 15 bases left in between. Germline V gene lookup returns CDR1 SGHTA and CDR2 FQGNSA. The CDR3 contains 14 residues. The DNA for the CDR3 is TGTGCCAGCAGCTTACAACCCAGCCCGGGGGAGCAGTACTTC. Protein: CASSLQPSPGEQYF.

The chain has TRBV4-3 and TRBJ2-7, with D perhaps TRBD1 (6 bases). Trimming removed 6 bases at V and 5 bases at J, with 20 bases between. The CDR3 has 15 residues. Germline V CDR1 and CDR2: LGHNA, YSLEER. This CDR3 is CASSPQPTGTHEQYF. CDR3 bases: TGCGCCAGCAGTCCTCAACCGACAGGTACCCACGAGCAGTACTTC.

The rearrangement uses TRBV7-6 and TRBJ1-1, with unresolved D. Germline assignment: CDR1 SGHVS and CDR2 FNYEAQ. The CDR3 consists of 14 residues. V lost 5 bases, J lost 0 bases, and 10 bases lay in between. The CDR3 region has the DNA TGTGCCAGCAGCCCACGGATTATGAACACTGAAGCTTTCTTT. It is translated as CASSPRIMNTEAFF.

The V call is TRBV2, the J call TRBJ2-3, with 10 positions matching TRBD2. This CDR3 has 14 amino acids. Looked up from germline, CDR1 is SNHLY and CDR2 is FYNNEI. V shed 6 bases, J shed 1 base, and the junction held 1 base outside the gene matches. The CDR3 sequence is CASSGTSGTDTQYF. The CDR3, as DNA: TGTGCCAGCAGCGGGACTAGCGGCACAGATACGCAGTATTTT.

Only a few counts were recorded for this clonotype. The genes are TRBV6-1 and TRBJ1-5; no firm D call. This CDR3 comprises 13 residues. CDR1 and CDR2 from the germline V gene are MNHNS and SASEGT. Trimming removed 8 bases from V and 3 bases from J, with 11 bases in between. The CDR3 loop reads CASVGQYNQPQHF. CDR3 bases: TGTGCCAGCGTCGGTCAGTACAATCAGCCCCAGCATTTT.

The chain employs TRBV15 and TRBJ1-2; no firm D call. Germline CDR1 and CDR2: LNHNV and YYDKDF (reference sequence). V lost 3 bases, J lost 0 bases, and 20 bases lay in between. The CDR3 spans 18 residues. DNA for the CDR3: TGTGCCACCAGCAGGGGTGGTCGGGCAGAAGTTACTAACTATGGCTACACCTTC. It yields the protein CATSRGGRAEVTNYGYTF.